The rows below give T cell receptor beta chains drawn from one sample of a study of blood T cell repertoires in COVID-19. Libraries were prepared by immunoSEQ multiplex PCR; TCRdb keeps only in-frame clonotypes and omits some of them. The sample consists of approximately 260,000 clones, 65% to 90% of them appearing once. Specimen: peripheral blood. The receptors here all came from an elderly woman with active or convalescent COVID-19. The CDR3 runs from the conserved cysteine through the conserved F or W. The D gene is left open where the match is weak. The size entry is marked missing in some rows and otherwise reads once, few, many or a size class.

CDR3 DNA: TGTGCCATCAGTGAGGACAGGGACGTTGAAAAACTGTTTTTT
CDR3 protein: CAISEDRDVEKLFF
D gene: TRBD1
J gene: TRBJ1-4
V gene: TRBV10-3
clone size: few

CDR3 DNA: TGTGCCAGCAGCTTCGGACAGGGCAATCAGCCCCAGCATTTT
CDR3 protein: CASSFGQGNQPQHF
D gene: TRBD1
J gene: TRBJ1-5
V gene: TRBV11-2
clone size: .

CDR3 DNA: TGTGCCAGCTCACCTGGACTAGCGGGAGTCAAGAATGAGCAGTTCTTC
CDR3 protein: CASSPGLAGVKNEQFF
D gene: TRBD2
J gene: TRBJ2-1
V gene: TRBV18
clone size: .

CDR3 DNA: TGTGCCAGCACTTTACAGGGATTTGTTCCTTCACCCCTCCACTTT
CDR3 protein: CASTLQGFVPSPLHF
D gene: .
J gene: TRBJ1-6
V gene: TRBV6-5
clone size: .

CDR3 DNA: TGTGCCAGCAGTTTACCCAGGGGGAAGCTGTTTTTT
CDR3 protein: CASSLPRGKLFF
D gene: TRBD1
J gene: TRBJ2-2
V gene: TRBV28
clone size: .

CDR3 DNA: TGTGCCAGCAGTTTATCCTCCGGGACATCGACCTACGAGCAGTACTTC
CDR3 protein: CASSLSSGTSTYEQYF
D gene: .
J gene: TRBJ2-7
V gene: TRBV27
clone size: .

CDR3 DNA: TGTGCCAGTAGTAGGTCGGTAGCGGACTACAATGAGCAGTTCTTC
CDR3 protein: CASSRSVADYNEQFF
D gene: .
J gene: TRBJ2-1
V gene: TRBV19
clone size: .

CDR3 DNA: TGTGCCAGCAGCTTTACAGGGACGCGGGAGACTGAAGCTTTCTTT
CDR3 protein: CASSFTGTRETEAFF
D gene: .
J gene: TRBJ1-1
V gene: TRBV7-2
clone size: .

CDR3 DNA: TGTGCCAGCAGTCAATCACACGCAACTAATGAAAAACTGTTTTTT
CDR3 protein: CASSQSHATNEKLFF
D gene: .
J gene: TRBJ1-4
V gene: TRBV27
clone size: .

CDR3 DNA: TGTGCCAGCAGCCAAGCCGTGGACAGGGGAAACACCATATATTTT
CDR3 protein: CASSQAVDRGNTIYF
D gene: TRBD1
J gene: TRBJ1-3
V gene: TRBV3-1/TRBV3-2
clone size: .

CDR3 DNA: TGTGCCAGTAGCCCTCGACAGGTTGCAACTAATGAAAAACTGTTTTTT
CDR3 protein: CASSPRQVATNEKLFF
D gene: .
J gene: TRBJ1-4
V gene: TRBV19
clone size: .

CDR3 DNA: TGTGCCAGCAGCACCAGGACAGGGGCTATGGCTTTCTTT
CDR3 protein: CASSTRTGAMAFF
D gene: TRBD1
J gene: TRBJ1-1
V gene: TRBV3-1/TRBV3-2
clone size: .

CDR3 DNA: TGTGCCAGCTCACCCGGACAGGATTACTACAATGAGCAGTTCTTC
CDR3 protein: CASSPGQDYYNEQFF
D gene: TRBD1
J gene: TRBJ2-1
V gene: TRBV18
clone size: .

CDR3 DNA: TGTGCCAGCAGCTTAGGGACAGGGGTCGGCGAGCAGTACTTC
CDR3 protein: CASSLGTGVGEQYF
D gene: TRBD1
J gene: TRBJ2-7
V gene: TRBV7-2
clone size: .

CDR3 DNA: TGTGCCAGTATAAACAGGGGGGGCGTCACTGAAGCTTTCTTT
CDR3 protein: CASINRGGVTEAFF
D gene: TRBD1
J gene: TRBJ1-1
V gene: TRBV19
clone size: .

CDR3 DNA: TGTGCCAGTAGTGGGACAGATCTTGAAAAACTGTTTTTT
CDR3 protein: CASSGTDLEKLFF
D gene: TRBD1
J gene: TRBJ1-4
V gene: TRBV19
clone size: .

CDR3 DNA: TGTGCCACCTCCGGTTCCCGAGGTCAGCCCCAGCATTTT
CDR3 protein: CATSGSRGQPQHF
D gene: .
J gene: TRBJ1-5
V gene: TRBV28
clone size: .

CDR3 DNA: TGTGCCAGCAGCTTGTTCGGAGGGGACACTGAAGCTTTCTTT
CDR3 protein: CASSLFGGDTEAFF
D gene: .
J gene: TRBJ1-1
V gene: TRBV5-6
clone size: .

CDR3 DNA: TGTGCCAGTGCCGGGACAAGGAACACCGGGGAGCTGTTTTTT
CDR3 protein: CASAGTRNTGELFF
D gene: .
J gene: TRBJ2-2
V gene: TRBV19
clone size: .

CDR3 DNA: TGTGCCAGCAGCTTGGCCCTAGCTGAGACCCAGTACTTC
CDR3 protein: CASSLALAETQYF
D gene: .
J gene: TRBJ2-5
V gene: TRBV5-4
clone size: .

CDR3 DNA: TGTGCCAGCGGAGACAGGGCGACGGGAAACACCATATATTTT
CDR3 protein: CASGDRATGNTIYF
D gene: TRBD1
J gene: TRBJ1-3
V gene: TRBV6-5
clone size: .

CDR3 DNA: TGTGCCAGCAGTTACTCGAGGCGGGAGAAGAACACTGAAGCTTTCTTT
CDR3 protein: CASSYSRREKNTEAFF
D gene: .
J gene: TRBJ1-1
V gene: TRBV6-5
clone size: .

CDR3 DNA: TGTGCCAGCAGCTTAGTTGGGGGGTCCTACGAGCAGTACTTC
CDR3 protein: CASSLVGGSYEQYF
D gene: .
J gene: TRBJ2-7
V gene: TRBV7-2
clone size: .

CDR3 DNA: TGCAGTGCCGGCCGGGGGACTTCCCCCGAAATTCAGTACTTC
CDR3 protein: CSAGRGTSPEIQYF
D gene: .
J gene: TRBJ2-7
V gene: TRBV29-1
clone size: .

CDR3 DNA: TGTGCCAGCAGCCCTGATTCGAGCAGGGTGTATTCCGGGGAGCTGTTTTTT
CDR3 protein: CASSPDSSRVYSGELFF
D gene: .
J gene: TRBJ2-2
V gene: TRBV6-2/TRBV6-3
clone size: .

CDR3 DNA: TGTGCCAGCAGTGATCGCTCCTACGAGCAGTACTTC
CDR3 protein: CASSDRSYEQYF
D gene: .
J gene: TRBJ2-7
V gene: TRBV6-1
clone size: .

CDR3 DNA: TGCGCCAGCAGCTCCGGGACAGAAGGTGATACGCAGTATTTT
CDR3 protein: CASSSGTEGDTQYF
D gene: TRBD1
J gene: TRBJ2-3
V gene: TRBV5-1
clone size: .

CDR3 DNA: TGCGCCAGCAGTGCTCAGGGTCCCAACGAGCAGTACTTC
CDR3 protein: CASSAQGPNEQYF
D gene: .
J gene: TRBJ2-7
V gene: TRBV10-2
clone size: .

CDR3 DNA: TGCGCCAGCAGCTCAGAACAACAGGGAAGTCGGCTCTATGGCTACACCTTC
CDR3 protein: CASSSEQQGSRLYGYTF
D gene: .
J gene: TRBJ1-2
V gene: TRBV5-1
clone size: .

CDR3 DNA: TGTGCCAGCTCCATTCGGTCGGGACAGACCTACGAGCAGTACTTC
CDR3 protein: CASSIRSGQTYEQYF
D gene: TRBD1
J gene: TRBJ2-7
V gene: TRBV18
clone size: .

CDR3 DNA: TGTGCCAGCAGCCAACGGGGGGCGCGGACTGAAGCTTTCTTT
CDR3 protein: CASSQRGARTEAFF
D gene: .
J gene: TRBJ1-1
V gene: TRBV3-1/TRBV3-2
clone size: .

CDR3 DNA: TGTGCCTGGAGTGTACTTCAGACCCAGTACTTC
CDR3 protein: CAWSVLQTQYF
D gene: .
J gene: TRBJ2-5
V gene: TRBV30
clone size: .

CDR3 DNA: TGTGCCAGCAGCCCAACGGGTATATGGAGCTACACCTTC
CDR3 protein: CASSPTGIWSYTF
D gene: .
J gene: TRBJ1-2
V gene: TRBV5-4
clone size: once

CDR3 DNA: TGTGCCACCAGCAGAGATCCGGGACAGCACAATGAGCAGTTCTTC
CDR3 protein: CATSRDPGQHNEQFF
D gene: TRBD1
J gene: TRBJ2-1
V gene: TRBV15
clone size: .

CDR3 DNA: TGTGCCAGCAGCTTGGTCCGGGGATCCCGCACAGATACGCAGTATTTT
CDR3 protein: CASSLVRGSRTDTQYF
D gene: .
J gene: TRBJ2-3
V gene: TRBV5-4
clone size: .

CDR3 DNA: TGTGCCAGCAGCCTGGGGCCGGCGGAGACCCAGTACTTC
CDR3 protein: CASSLGPAETQYF
D gene: .
J gene: TRBJ2-5
V gene: TRBV3-1/TRBV3-2
clone size: .

CDR3 DNA: TGTGCCAGCAGCTACGGACAGGGCTCTGGAAACACCATATATTTT
CDR3 protein: CASSYGQGSGNTIYF
D gene: TRBD1
J gene: TRBJ1-3
V gene: TRBV5-6
clone size: .

CDR3 DNA: TGCAGCGCCGGAGCGGGGGGGCTTACTGAAGCTTTCTTT
CDR3 protein: CSAGAGGLTEAFF
D gene: .
J gene: TRBJ1-1
V gene: TRBV29-1
clone size: .

CDR3 DNA: TGCGCCAGCAGCCACCGCCCCGAGGTTGAAAAACTGTTTTTT
CDR3 protein: CASSHRPEVEKLFF
D gene: .
J gene: TRBJ1-4
V gene: TRBV4-1
clone size: .

CDR3 DNA: TGTGCCTCCAGCTTCGGCTCCGGCGGGAGGGCCTACGAGCAGTACTTC
CDR3 protein: CASSFGSGGRAYEQYF
D gene: TRBD2
J gene: TRBJ2-7
V gene: TRBV7-9
clone size: .

CDR3 DNA: TGTGCCAGCAGCGTAGATCTAGACTACGAGCAGTACTTC
CDR3 protein: CASSVDLDYEQYF
D gene: .
J gene: TRBJ2-7
V gene: TRBV9
clone size: .

CDR3 DNA: TGTGCCAGCTCACCTGGACTACAGAAAAACATTCAGTACTTC
CDR3 protein: CASSPGLQKNIQYF
D gene: .
J gene: TRBJ2-4
V gene: TRBV18
clone size: .

CDR3 DNA: TGTGCCAGCAGGAAAGCTAGCGGGAGGTGGTTTATTGACGCAGATACGCAGTATTTT
CDR3 protein: CASRKASGRWFIDADTQYF
D gene: TRBD2
J gene: TRBJ2-3
V gene: TRBV6-4
clone size: .

CDR3 DNA: TGCGCCAGCAGCCAAGCGGGTGCACAGGGGGAGCACACTGAAGCTTTCTTT
CDR3 protein: CASSQAGAQGEHTEAFF
D gene: TRBD1
J gene: TRBJ1-1
V gene: TRBV4-1
clone size: .

CDR3 DNA: TGTGCCAGCTCACCGAGTGCTACCTTCTCTGGAAACACCATATATTTT
CDR3 protein: CASSPSATFSGNTIYF
D gene: .
J gene: TRBJ1-3
V gene: TRBV18
clone size: .

CDR3 DNA: TGTGCCAGCAGCGTAAGAGGGGGAACTAACACCGGGGAGCTGTTTTTT
CDR3 protein: CASSVRGGTNTGELFF
D gene: .
J gene: TRBJ2-2
V gene: TRBV9
clone size: .

CDR3 DNA: TGTGCCAGCAGATTCTACAGGGGCATGAACACTGAAGCTTTCTTT
CDR3 protein: CASRFYRGMNTEAFF
D gene: TRBD1
J gene: TRBJ1-1
V gene: TRBV6-5
clone size: few

CDR3 DNA: TGTGCCAGCAGCCAAGGAGAACAGAGCACAGATACGCAGTATTTT
CDR3 protein: CASSQGEQSTDTQYF
D gene: .
J gene: TRBJ2-3
V gene: TRBV3-1/TRBV3-2
clone size: .

CDR3 DNA: TGCGCCAGCAGCCACGGAACCTCGGGACAGCGACAAATTTCCTACGAGCAGTACTTC
CDR3 protein: CASSHGTSGQRQISYEQYF
D gene: TRBD1
J gene: TRBJ2-7
V gene: TRBV5-1
clone size: .

CDR3 DNA: TGTGCCAGCTGGGTGGCGGCTAGCACAGATACGCAGTATTTT
CDR3 protein: CASWVAASTDTQYF
D gene: .
J gene: TRBJ2-3
V gene: TRBV2
clone size: .

CDR3 DNA: TGTGCCAGCAGCCGGACAGGCAACACCGGGGAGCTGTTTTTT
CDR3 protein: CASSRTGNTGELFF
D gene: TRBD1
J gene: TRBJ2-2
V gene: TRBV6-5
clone size: .

CDR3 DNA: TGTGCCAGCAGCTGGGGGGGACAAGTGACTGGCTACACCTTC
CDR3 protein: CASSWGGQVTGYTF
D gene: .
J gene: TRBJ1-2
V gene: TRBV28
clone size: few

CDR3 DNA: TGTGCCAGCAGCCAAAGTCGCGGGTCTGGGGCCAACGTCCTGACTTTC
CDR3 protein: CASSQSRGSGANVLTF
D gene: .
J gene: TRBJ2-6
V gene: TRBV11-2
clone size: .

CDR3 DNA: TGCGCCAGCAGCCCTAGGGGACAGGGGTTGTACGAGCAGTACTTC
CDR3 protein: CASSPRGQGLYEQYF
D gene: TRBD1
J gene: TRBJ2-7
V gene: TRBV4-1
clone size: .

CDR3 DNA: TGTGCCAGCAGCCAGGACTCTAGCGGGGGACACACAGATACGCAGTATTTT
CDR3 protein: CASSQDSSGGHTDTQYF
D gene: TRBD2
J gene: TRBJ2-3
V gene: TRBV4-2
clone size: .

CDR3 DNA: TGTGCCAGCTCACCCCGGACAGAAGTGAATGAAAAACTGTTTTTT
CDR3 protein: CASSPRTEVNEKLFF
D gene: .
J gene: TRBJ1-4
V gene: TRBV18
clone size: once

CDR3 DNA: TGTGCCTGGAGTGTGCAGGGGAACACTGAAGCTTTCTTT
CDR3 protein: CAWSVQGNTEAFF
D gene: .
J gene: TRBJ1-1
V gene: TRBV30
clone size: .

CDR3 DNA: TGTGCCAGCGGGCCCCCAGCGGTGAAAGAGACCCAGTACTTC
CDR3 protein: CASGPPAVKETQYF
D gene: .
J gene: TRBJ2-5
V gene: TRBV2
clone size: .